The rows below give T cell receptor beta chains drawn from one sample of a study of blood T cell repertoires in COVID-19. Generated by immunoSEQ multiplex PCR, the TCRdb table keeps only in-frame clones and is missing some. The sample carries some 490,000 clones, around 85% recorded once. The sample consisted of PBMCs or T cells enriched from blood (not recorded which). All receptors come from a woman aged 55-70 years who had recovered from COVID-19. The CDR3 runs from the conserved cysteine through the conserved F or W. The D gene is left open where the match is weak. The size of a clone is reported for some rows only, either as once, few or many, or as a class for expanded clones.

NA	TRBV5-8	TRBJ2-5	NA	TGTGCCAGCAGCAAAGGGGGGGGCGGCCAAGAGACCCAGTACTTC	CASSKGGGGQETQYF
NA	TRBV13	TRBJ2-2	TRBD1	TGTGCCAGCAGCCGCCGAGGACAGGGAAGGACCGGGGAGCTGTTTTTT	CASSRRGQGRTGELFF
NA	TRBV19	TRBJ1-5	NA	TGTGCCAGTAGTGCCACCCGGACAGTCAAACAGCCCCAGCATTTT	CASSATRTVKQPQHF
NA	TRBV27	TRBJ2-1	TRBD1	TGTGCCAGCAGTGACAGGGCCTCCCTCGGTGAGCAGTTCTTC	CASSDRASLGEQFF
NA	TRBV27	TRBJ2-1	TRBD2	TGTGCCAGCAGTTTCCCCCGCGGGGGTAGCTACAATGAGCAGTTCTTC	CASSFPRGGSYNEQFF
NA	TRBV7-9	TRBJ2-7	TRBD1	TGTGCCAGCAGCGCAAGGGAGACAGGGGACCTGTACTTC	CASSARETGDLYF
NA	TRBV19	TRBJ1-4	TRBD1	TGTGCCAGTAGTTCGGACAGGCAGTCTGAAAAACTGTTTTTT	CASSSDRQSEKLFF
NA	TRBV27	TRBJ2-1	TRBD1	TGTGCCAGCAGCCGAGGGACAGGGAGGGACAATGAGCAGTTCTTC	CASSRGTGRDNEQFF
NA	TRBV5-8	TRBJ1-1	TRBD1	TGTGCCAGCAGATATGCGGACAGGGACGCTTTCTTT	CASRYADRDAFF
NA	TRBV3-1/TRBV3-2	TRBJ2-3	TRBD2	TGTGCCAGCAGCCAAGAGCGGGGGGCCCCTGGCACAGATACGCAGTATTTT	CASSQERGAPGTDTQYF
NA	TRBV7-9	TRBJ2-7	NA	TGTGCCAGCAGCTTAGTCGGGCAGCTAGGGGCCTACGAGCAGTACTTC	CASSLVGQLGAYEQYF
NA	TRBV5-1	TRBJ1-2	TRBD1	TGCGCCAGCAGCACTGGGGACAGTAACTATGGCTACACCTTC	CASSTGDSNYGYTF
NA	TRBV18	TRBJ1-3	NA	TGTGCCAGCGCGGCGGCAGGGGCCTCTGGAAACACCATATATTTT	CASAAAGASGNTIYF
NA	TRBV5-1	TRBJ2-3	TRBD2	TGCGCCAGCAGCTTGGGACTAGCGGGGTCACGCACAGATACGCAGTATTTT	CASSLGLAGSRTDTQYF
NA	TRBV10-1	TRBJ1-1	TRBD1	TGCGCCACCTTAGGGACAGGGGGTGAAAACACTGAAGCTTTCTTT	CATLGTGGENTEAFF
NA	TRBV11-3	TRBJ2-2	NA	TGTGCCAGCAGCTTAGGGCACCTGGAGCTGTTTTTT	CASSLGHLELFF
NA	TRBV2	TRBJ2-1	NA	TGTGCCAGCAGTGAGAGCAATGAGCAGTTCTTC	CASSESNEQFF
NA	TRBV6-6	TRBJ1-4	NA	TGTGCCAGCAGGAGTATCGGACTTAATGAAAAACTGTTTTTT	CASRSIGLNEKLFF
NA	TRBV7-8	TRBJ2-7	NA	TGTGCCAGCAGCTTCCCTCTCTCGGGGGAGCAGTACTTC	CASSFPLSGEQYF
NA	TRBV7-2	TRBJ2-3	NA	TGTGCCAGCAGTACGGGGGGCAGGCAGTATTTT	CASSTGGRQYF
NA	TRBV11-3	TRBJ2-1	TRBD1	TGTGCCAGCAGCTTAGAGAAGGGGGCTACCAATTACAATGAGCAGTTCTTC	CASSLEKGATNYNEQFF
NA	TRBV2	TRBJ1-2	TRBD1	TGTGCCAGCAGTAAGAGACAGGGTAGGGACTATGGCTACACCTTC	CASSKRQGRDYGYTF
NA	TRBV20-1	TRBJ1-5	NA	TGCAGTGCTAGTAGCCCCAACGAGCAGCCCCAGCATTTT	CSASSPNEQPQHF
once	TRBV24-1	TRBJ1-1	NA	TGTGCCACCAGTGATATACAGGACACTGAAGCTTTCTTT	CATSDIQDTEAFF
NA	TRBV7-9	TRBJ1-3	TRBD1	TGTGCCAGCAGCCCCACCCGGGACAGTGGAAACACCATATATTTT	CASSPTRDSGNTIYF
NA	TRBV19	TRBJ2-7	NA	TGTGCCAGTAAGGGGACTCAGGGCAGGGCGGAGCAGTACTTC	CASKGTQGRAEQYF
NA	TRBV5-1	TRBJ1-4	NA	TGCGCCAGCAGCCGTAACAGGGCAATTAATGAAAAACTGTTTTTT	CASSRNRAINEKLFF
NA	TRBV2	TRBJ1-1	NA	TGTGCCAGCAGTGAAAGCATCGGGAACACTGAAGCTTTCTTT	CASSESIGNTEAFF
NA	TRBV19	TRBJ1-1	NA	TGTGCCAGTAGTCGTGTAATGGGGGGAAACACTGAAGCTTTCTTT	CASSRVMGGNTEAFF
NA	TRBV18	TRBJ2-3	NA	TGTGCCAGCTCACCACGGTTATGGCAGGGGACAGATACGCAGTATTTT	CASSPRLWQGTDTQYF
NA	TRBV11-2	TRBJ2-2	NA	TGTGCCAGCAGCTTAGATATAAGAGGAGGGTGGCCCGGGGAGCTGTTTTTT	CASSLDIRGGWPGELFF
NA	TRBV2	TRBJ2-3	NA	TGTGCCAGCAGTGAAGCGGTCGGTGGTACGCAGTATTTT	CASSEAVGGTQYF
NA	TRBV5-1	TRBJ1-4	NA	TGCGCCAGCAGCTTCGAGGGGGGGCAAGAAAAACTGTTTTTT	CASSFEGGQEKLFF
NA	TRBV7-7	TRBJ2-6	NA	TGTGCTAGCACAGATCGACTGCCCCCTGGGGCCAACGTCCTGACTTTC	CASTDRLPPGANVLTF
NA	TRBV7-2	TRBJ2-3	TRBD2	TGTGCCAGCAGCTTAATATCGCCTAGCGGGGGGGCAAGGGATACGCAGTATTTT	CASSLISPSGGARDTQYF
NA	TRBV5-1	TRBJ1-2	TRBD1	TGCGCCAGCAGCCGGGACAGTGCCACCCCATATGGCTACACCTTC	CASSRDSATPYGYTF
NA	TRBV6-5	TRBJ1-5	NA	TGTGCCAGCACAGTCCATAGCAATCAGCCCCAGCATTTT	CASTVHSNQPQHF
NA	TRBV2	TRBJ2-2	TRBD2	TGTGCCAGTTGTAGGGGACTAGCCCGGAACACCGGGGAGCTGTTTTTT	CASCRGLARNTGELFF
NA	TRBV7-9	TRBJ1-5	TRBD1	TGTGCCAGCAGCGGAGGAGGACAGGGGAATCAGCCCCAGCATTTT	CASSGGGQGNQPQHF
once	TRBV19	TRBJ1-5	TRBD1	TGTGCCAGTAGTAGGGCCCACCGGACAGGGTTCCATCAGCCCCAGCATTTT	CASSRAHRTGFHQPQHF
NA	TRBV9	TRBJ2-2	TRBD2	TGTGCCAGCAGCCCCCGGGCTAGCGGGGGTGGCGGGGAGCTGTTTTTT	CASSPRASGGGGELFF
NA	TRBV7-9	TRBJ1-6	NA	TGTGCCAGCAGCTTAAGCGATTCACCCCTCCACTTT	CASSLSDSPLHF
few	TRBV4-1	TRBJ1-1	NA	TGCGCCAGCAGCCGCGGACAGTCCACTGAAGCTTTCTTT	CASSRGQSTEAFF
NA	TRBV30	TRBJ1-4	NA	TGTGCCTTCAAAGGGCAGGGGCCCTCTAATGAAAAACTGTTTTTT	CAFKGQGPSNEKLFF
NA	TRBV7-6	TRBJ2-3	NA	TGTGCCAGCAGCTTGAATGGGGCCACAGATACGCAGTATTTT	CASSLNGATDTQYF
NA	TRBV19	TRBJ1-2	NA	TGTGCCAGTAGTATAGGGAGGGTCAACTATGGCTACACCTTC	CASSIGRVNYGYTF
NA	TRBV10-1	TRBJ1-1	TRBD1	TGCGCCAGCAGTGAGAGACAGGGACGGAACACTGAAGCTTTCTTT	CASSERQGRNTEAFF
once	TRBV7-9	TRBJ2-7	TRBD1	TGTGCCAGCAGCCCATCGTGGACAGGGGGATACGAGCAGTACTTC	CASSPSWTGGYEQYF
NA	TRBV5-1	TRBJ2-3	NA	TGCGCCAGCAGCTTGGCAGCGGCTAGCACAGATACGCAGTATTTT	CASSLAAASTDTQYF
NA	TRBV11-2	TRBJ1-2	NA	TGTGCCAGCAGCTTAGATAGGGGTATATCTGGCTACACCTTC	CASSLDRGISGYTF
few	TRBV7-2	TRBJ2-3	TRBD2	TGTGCCAGCAGCTTTCTGATAGCGGGGGCCCGAGATACGCAGTATTTT	CASSFLIAGARDTQYF
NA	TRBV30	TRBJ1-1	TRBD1	TGTGCCTGGAGCGAGGGGGACAGGCAGAACACTGAAGCTTTCTTT	CAWSEGDRQNTEAFF
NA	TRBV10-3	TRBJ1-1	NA	TGTGCCATCATGGGGGCCTTGAACACTGAAGCTTTCTTT	CAIMGALNTEAFF
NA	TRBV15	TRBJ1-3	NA	TGTGCCACCAGCAGAGATTTCGGGGGGGGAAACACCATATATTTT	CATSRDFGGGNTIYF
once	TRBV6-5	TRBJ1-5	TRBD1	TGTGCCAGCACCGAAGGAGGGACAGGCAATCAGCCCCAGCATTTT	CASTEGGTGNQPQHF
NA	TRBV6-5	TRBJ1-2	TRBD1	TGTGCCAGCAGTTATTCCCCCGGGACAGGGTATGGCTACACCTTC	CASSYSPGTGYGYTF
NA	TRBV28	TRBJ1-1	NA	TGTGCCAGCAGTCTACAGGAGAACACTGAAGCTTTCTTT	CASSLQENTEAFF
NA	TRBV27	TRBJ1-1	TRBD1	TGTGCCAGCAGTTTATCCTCGGGACAGGGGGATGCTGAAGCTTTCTTT	CASSLSSGQGDAEAFF
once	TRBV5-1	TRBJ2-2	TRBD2	TGCGCCAGCAGCTTGAGGACTAGCGGGGGGAACACCGGGGAGCTGTTTTTT	CASSLRTSGGNTGELFF